This T cell receptor (beta chain) was profiled in a study of vaccination effects on CD4 cells after COVID-19. Clones were sequenced by immunoSEQ multiplex PCR, and TCRdb holds only the in-frame ones, with some missing. The table lists about 66,000 clones, 70% to 80% of them singletons. This CDR3 spans 13 amino acids. Trimming took off 3 bases at V and 2 bases at J, with 6 bases between the two ends. Germline V lookup: CDR1 WSHSY, CDR2 SAAADI. For this clone: Its antigen is not identified.

Investigators separated out CD4+ T cells once less than 11 days of culture had passed. Each participant was given two doses of one vaccine (BNT162b2 or mRNA-1273). Study conclusions and caveats: Early post-infection timepoints were missing from the study, which also had few convalescent patients.

The receptor was isolated from a human donor who received a COVID-19 vaccine. This chain links TRBV10-2 with TRBJ2-3; no reliable D call. The sequencing used CD4+ T cells from PBMCs cultured without peptide, collected after COVID-19 vaccination. CDR3 in amino acids: CASSETPTDTQYF. The CDR3 DNA is TGCGCCAGCAGTGAAACCCCCACAGATACGCAGTATTTT.